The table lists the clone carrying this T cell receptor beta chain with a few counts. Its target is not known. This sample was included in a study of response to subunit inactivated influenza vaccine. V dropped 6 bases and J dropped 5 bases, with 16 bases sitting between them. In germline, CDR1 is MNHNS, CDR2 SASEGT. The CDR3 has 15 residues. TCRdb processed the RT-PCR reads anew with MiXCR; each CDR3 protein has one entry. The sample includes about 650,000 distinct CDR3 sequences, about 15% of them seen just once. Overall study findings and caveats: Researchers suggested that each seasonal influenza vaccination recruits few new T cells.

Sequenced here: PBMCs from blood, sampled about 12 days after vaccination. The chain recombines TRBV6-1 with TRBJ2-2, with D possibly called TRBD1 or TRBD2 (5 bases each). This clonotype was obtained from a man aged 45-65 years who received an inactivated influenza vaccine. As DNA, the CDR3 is TGTGCCAGCAGAGGGACCTCCTGGGGTACCGGGGAGCTGTTTTTT. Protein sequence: CASRGTSWGTGELFF.